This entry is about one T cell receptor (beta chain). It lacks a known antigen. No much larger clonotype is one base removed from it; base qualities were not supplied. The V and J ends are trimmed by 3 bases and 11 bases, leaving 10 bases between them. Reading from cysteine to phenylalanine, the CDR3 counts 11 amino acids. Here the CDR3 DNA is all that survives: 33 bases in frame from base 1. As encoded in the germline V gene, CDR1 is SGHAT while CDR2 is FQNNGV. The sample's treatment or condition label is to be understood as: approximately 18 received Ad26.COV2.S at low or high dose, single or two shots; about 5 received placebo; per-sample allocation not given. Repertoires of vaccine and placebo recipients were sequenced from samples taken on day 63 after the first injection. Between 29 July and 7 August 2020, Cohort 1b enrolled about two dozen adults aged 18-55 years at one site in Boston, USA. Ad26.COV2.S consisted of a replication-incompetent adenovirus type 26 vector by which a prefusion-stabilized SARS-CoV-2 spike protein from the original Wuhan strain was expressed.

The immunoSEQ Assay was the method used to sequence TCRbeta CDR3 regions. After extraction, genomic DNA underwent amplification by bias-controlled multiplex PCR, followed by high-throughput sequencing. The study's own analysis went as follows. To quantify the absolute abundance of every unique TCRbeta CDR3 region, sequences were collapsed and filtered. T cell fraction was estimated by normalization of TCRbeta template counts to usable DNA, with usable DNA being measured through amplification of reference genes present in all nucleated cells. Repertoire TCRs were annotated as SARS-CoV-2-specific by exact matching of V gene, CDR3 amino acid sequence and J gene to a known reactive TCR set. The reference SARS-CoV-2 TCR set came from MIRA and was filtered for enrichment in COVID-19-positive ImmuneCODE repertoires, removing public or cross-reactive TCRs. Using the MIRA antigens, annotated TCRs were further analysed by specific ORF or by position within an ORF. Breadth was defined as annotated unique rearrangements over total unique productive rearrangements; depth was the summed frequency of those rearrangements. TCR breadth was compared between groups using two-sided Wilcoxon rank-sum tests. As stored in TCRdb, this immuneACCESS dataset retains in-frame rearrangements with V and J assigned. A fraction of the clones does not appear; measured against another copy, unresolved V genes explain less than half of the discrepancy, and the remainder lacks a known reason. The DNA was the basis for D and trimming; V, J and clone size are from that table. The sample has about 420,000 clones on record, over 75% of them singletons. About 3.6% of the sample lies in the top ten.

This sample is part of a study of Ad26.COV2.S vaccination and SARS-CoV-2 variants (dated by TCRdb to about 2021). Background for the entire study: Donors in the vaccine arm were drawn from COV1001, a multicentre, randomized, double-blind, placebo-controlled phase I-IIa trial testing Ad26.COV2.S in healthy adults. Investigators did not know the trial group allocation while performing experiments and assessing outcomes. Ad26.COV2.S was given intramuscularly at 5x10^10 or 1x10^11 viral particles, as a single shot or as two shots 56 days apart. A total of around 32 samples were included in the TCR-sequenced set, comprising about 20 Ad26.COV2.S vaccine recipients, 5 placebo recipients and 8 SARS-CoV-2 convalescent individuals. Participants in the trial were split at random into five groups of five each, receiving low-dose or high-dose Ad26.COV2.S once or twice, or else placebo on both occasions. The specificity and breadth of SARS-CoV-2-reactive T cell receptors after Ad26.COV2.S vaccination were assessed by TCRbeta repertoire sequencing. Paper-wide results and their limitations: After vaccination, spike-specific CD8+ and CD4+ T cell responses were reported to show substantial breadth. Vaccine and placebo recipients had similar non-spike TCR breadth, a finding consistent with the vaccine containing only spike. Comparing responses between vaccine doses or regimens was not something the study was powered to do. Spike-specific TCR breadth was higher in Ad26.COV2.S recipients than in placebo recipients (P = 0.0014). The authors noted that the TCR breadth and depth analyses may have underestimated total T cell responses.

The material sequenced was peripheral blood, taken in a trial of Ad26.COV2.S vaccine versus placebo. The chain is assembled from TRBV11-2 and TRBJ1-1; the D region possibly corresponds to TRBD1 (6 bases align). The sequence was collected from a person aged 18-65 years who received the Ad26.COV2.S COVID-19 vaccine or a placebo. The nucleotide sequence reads TGTGCCAGCAGCTTCGTTACAGGGGCTTTCTTT. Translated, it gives CASSFVTGAFF.